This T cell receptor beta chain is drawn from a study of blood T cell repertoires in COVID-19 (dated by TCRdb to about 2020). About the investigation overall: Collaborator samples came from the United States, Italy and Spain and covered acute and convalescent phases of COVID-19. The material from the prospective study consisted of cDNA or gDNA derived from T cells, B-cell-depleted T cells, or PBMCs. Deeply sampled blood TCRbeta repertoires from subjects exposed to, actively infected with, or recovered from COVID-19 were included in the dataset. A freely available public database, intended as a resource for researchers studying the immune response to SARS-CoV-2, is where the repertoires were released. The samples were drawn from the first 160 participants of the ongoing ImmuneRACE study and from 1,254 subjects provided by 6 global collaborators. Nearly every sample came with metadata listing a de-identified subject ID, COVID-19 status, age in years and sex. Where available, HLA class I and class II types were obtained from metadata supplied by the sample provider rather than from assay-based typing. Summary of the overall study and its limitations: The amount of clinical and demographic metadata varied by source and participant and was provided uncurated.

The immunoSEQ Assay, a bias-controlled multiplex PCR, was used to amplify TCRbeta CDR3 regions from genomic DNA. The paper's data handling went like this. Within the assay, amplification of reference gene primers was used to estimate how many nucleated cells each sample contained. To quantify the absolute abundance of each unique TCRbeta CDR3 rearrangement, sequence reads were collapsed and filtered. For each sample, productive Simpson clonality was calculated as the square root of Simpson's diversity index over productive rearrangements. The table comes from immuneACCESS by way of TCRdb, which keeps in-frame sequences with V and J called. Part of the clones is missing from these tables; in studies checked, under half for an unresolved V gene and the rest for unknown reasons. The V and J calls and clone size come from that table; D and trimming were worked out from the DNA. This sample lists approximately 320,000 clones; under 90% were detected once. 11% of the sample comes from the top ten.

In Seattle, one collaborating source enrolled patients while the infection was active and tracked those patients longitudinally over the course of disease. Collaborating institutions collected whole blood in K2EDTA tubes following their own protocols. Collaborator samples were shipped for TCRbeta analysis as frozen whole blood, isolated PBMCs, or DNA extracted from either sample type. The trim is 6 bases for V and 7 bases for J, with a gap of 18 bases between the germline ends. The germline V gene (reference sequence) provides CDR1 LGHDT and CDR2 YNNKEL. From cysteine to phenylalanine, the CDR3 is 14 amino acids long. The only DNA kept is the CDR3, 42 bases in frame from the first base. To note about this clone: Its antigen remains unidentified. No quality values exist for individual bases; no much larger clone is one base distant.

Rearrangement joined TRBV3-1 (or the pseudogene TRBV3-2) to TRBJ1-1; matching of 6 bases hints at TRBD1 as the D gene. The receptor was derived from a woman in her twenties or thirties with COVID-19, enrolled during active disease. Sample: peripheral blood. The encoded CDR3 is CASSHNRADGEAFF. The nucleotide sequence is TGTGCCAGCAGTCATAACAGGGCGGATGGTGAAGCTTTCTTT.